A single sample gave rise to the 29 T cell receptor beta chains below, sequenced in a study of cytomegalovirus exposure and HLA in healthy donors. 60 Vbeta and 13 Jbeta primers were used in PCR. Profiling relied on immunoSEQ multiplex PCR, and the TCRdb table lists in-frame clones only, not all of them. Its listing shows approximately 110,000 clones. The source material was PBMCs. The receptor source for this set is a man aged 40-55 years in good health and CMV-seronegative.

CDR3 amino acids: CASSSGGLTEAFF. For the CDR3, the DNA is TGTGCCAGCAGCTCGGGGGGTCTCACTGAAGCTTTCTTT. The genes are TRBV11-2 and TRBJ1-1; a weak D match, TRBD1 (5 bases). Germline values: CDR1 SGHAT, CDR2 FQNNGV. V lost 4 bases and J 4 bases, leaving 10 bases between the germline ends. The CDR3 runs to 13 residues.

The CDR3 region has the DNA TGTGCCAGCAGTTTTACATTGGGACAGGGGGCCGGCCAAGAGACCCAGTACTTC. This encodes CASSFTLGQGAGQETQYF. The chain uses TRBV28 and TRBJ2-5; 12 positions match TRBD1. Per the germline V gene, CDR1 is MDHEN and CDR2 is SYDVKM. V lost 3 bases, J lost 1 base, and 9 bases stayed unmatched. CDR3 length equals 18 residues.

The V and J genes are TRBV6-6 and TRBJ2-5; the match to TRBD1 covers 11 bases. The CDR3 has 16 residues. Germline V CDR1 and CDR2: MNHNY, SVGAGI (reference sequence). With V trimmed by 5 bases and J by 2 bases, 7 bases remained unmatched. For the CDR3, the DNA is TGTGCCAGCAGTCGGGGGACAGGGGGACCTCAAGAGACCCAGTACTTC. Translation: CASSRGTGGPQETQYF.

The V gene is TRBV5-1, the J gene TRBJ2-1; D gene ambiguous. Germline-derived CDR1 and CDR2 are SGHRS and YFSETQ. The CDR3 sequence is 15 residues long. V was cut by 1 base and J by 8 bases, with 16 bases left in between. This CDR3 reads CASSLMVPRSDEQFF. CDR3 in DNA: TGCGCCAGCAGCTTGATGGTACCCAGAAGCGATGAGCAGTTCTTC.

The chain has TRBV18 and TRBJ2-5, with 11 nucleotides matching TRBD2. With 3 bases clipped from V and 9 bases from J, the junction kept 9 bases outside the gene matches. The CDR3 runs 15 residues. CDR1 is KGHSH, CDR2 LQKENI, per germline. The CDR3 DNA reads TGTGCCAGCTCACCGGGACTAGCGGAAGGGGGGGCCCAGTACTTC. Protein: CASSPGLAEGGAQYF.

The chain links TRBV30 to TRBJ2-3; D is unresolved. This CDR3 spans 15 amino acids. With 1 base removed from V and 0 bases from J, the gap between germline ends came to 11 bases. The germline V gene has CDR1 GTSNPN and CDR2 SVGIG (reference sequence). The CDR3 bases are TGTGCCTGGAGTGCATTCTCGGTTAGCACAGATACGCAGTATTTT. It encodes CAWSAFSVSTDTQYF.

The V and J genes are TRBV5-1 and TRBJ2-7; 8 nucleotides align to TRBD1. The CDR3 runs 12 residues. CDR1 is SGHRS, CDR2 YFSETQ, per germline. Losses at the gene ends were 3 bases for V and 6 bases for J; bases not matched to a gene: 2. The CDR3 region is CASSSTGAEQYF. CDR3 sequence (DNA): TGCGCCAGCAGCTCGACAGGGGCCGAGCAGTACTTC.

This sequence joins TRBV4-1 and TRBJ2-7; 10 nucleotides agree with TRBD1. V lost 1 base, J lost 5 bases, and 8 bases stayed unmatched. This CDR3 contains 16 residues. CDR1 and CDR2 from the germline V gene are MGHRA and YSYEKL. The CDR3 DNA follows: TGCGCCAGCAGCCAAGTGTCCGGACAGGGGGTGAACGAGCAGTACTTC. Its translation: CASSQVSGQGVNEQYF.

The chain employs TRBV2 and TRBJ2-5, with D perhaps TRBD1 (5 bases). V was pared by 6 bases and J by 1 base, with 12 bases between. The germline gives CDR1 SNHLY, CDR2 FYNNEI. The CDR3 loop spans 14 amino acids. CDR3 region: CASRVTETQETQYF. The DNA of the CDR3 is TGTGCCAGCAGAGTGACAGAGACCCAAGAGACCCAGTACTTC.

J is TRBJ2-3 and V is TRBV7-9; 14 bases align to TRBD2. The CDR3 runs to 19 residues. CDR1 and CDR2 from the germline V gene are SEHNR and FQNEAQ (reference sequence). The V and J ends lost 5 bases and 0 bases, in that order; junction bases with no gene match: 10. CDR3 region: CASSPSPGTSGSSTDTQYF. As DNA, the CDR3 is TGTGCCAGCAGCCCTTCCCCCGGGACTAGCGGGAGTAGCACAGATACGCAGTATTTT.

This chain joins TRBV29-1 and TRBJ2-2, with no clear D. The CDR3 runs to 13 residues. Between the trimmed V and J ends, which lost 4 bases and 1 base, there was a span of 7 bases. Per the germline V gene, CDR1 is SQVTM and CDR2 is ANQGSEA. As DNA, the CDR3 is TGCAGCGTTGGAGACGGGAACACCGGGGAGCTGTTTTTT. Amino acids: CSVGDGNTGELFF.

This chain joins TRBV2 and TRBJ1-4, with TRBD1 identical over 11 bases. The germline gives CDR1 SNHLY, CDR2 FYNNEI. The CDR3 is 15 residues long. J was trimmed by 6 bases and V by 6 bases; bases with no gene match: 6. The CDR3: CASRGRTGGYEKLFF. The CDR3 DNA reads TGTGCCAGCAGGGGACGGACAGGGGGCTATGAAAAACTGTTTTTT.

This chain uses TRBV19 with TRBJ2-2; D is undetermined. Deletions cut 7 bases from V and 5 bases from J, with 17 bases between. This CDR3 spans 15 amino acids. CDR1 LNHDA and CDR2 SQIVND come from the germline V gene (reference sequence). The chain's CDR3 is CASIPRQRQTGELFF. CDR3 bases: TGTGCCAGTATCCCTCGCCAGAGGCAAACCGGGGAGCTGTTTTTT.

The chain employs TRBV29-1 and TRBJ2-7; 9 positions match TRBD2. The CDR3 spans 14 residues. The J segment lost 0 bases and the V segment lost 1 base, leaving 1 base of the junction unmatched. CDR1 and CDR2 from the germline V gene are SQVTM and ANQGSEA. The CDR3 DNA follows: TGCAGCGTTGAAGGACTAGCGGACTCCTACGAGCAGTACTTC. This codes for CSVEGLADSYEQYF.

CDR3 coding DNA: TGTGCCAGCAGTCTCCCGCCGGGGTCCTACACCTTC. Translated: CASSLPPGSYTF. The chain employs TRBV6-1 and TRBJ1-2; D unresolved. V was trimmed by 5 bases and J by 10 bases, leaving 14 bases between them. CDR3 length equals 12 residues. CDR1 and CDR2 (germline): MNHNS, SASEGT.

The V call is TRBV5-1, the J call TRBJ1-3, with TRBD1 matching 8 bases. After removal of 5 bases from V and 4 bases from J, the junction contained 5 bases not matched to a gene. The V gene's germline CDR1 is SGHRS and CDR2 YFSETQ. This CDR3 has 14 residues. CDR3 loop: CASRVTGDGNTIYF. The DNA of the CDR3 is TGCGCCAGCAGGGTGACAGGGGACGGAAACACCATATATTTT. Together with reference TRBV5-1 and TRBJ1-3, the CDR3 gives the full variable domain: KAGVTQTPRYLIKTRGQQVTLSCSPISGHRSVSWYQQTPGQGLQFLFEYFSETQRNKGNFPGRFSGRQFSNSRSEMNVSTLELGDSALYLCASRVTGDGNTIYFGEGSWLTVV.

This chain joins TRBV6-1 and TRBJ1-2; no reliable D call. The CDR3 length is 13 residues. The V gene's germline CDR1 is MNHNS and CDR2 SASEGT. Trimming removed 6 bases from V and 5 bases from J, with 13 bases in between. CDR3 amino acids: CASRQSSAYGYTF. The DNA for the CDR3 is TGTGCCAGCAGACAAAGTAGCGCTTATGGCTACACCTTC.

This chain joins TRBV5-6 and TRBJ2-1; 7 nucleotides line up with TRBD1. Trimming cost V 2 bases and J 8 bases; bases outside gene matches: 10. The germline CDR1 and CDR2 sequences are SGHDT and YYEEEE. The CDR3 runs 15 residues. The CDR3 reads CASSLWGTVRDEQFF. CDR3 DNA sequence: TGTGCCAGCAGCTTATGGGGGACAGTGAGGGATGAGCAGTTCTTC.

The chain employs TRBV18 and TRBJ2-5; D unclear. Per the germline V gene, CDR1 is KGHSH and CDR2 is LQKENI. The V end was cut by 3 bases, the J end by 7 bases, with 12 bases between. The CDR3 runs 13 residues. The CDR3 nucleotides are TGTGCCAGCTCACCGAATGCCCTCGGGACCCAGTACTTC. Its translation is CASSPNALGTQYF.

The chain recombines TRBV5-1 with TRBJ2-7; 10 bases agree with TRBD2. The CDR3 has 17 residues. V was pared by 4 bases and J by 7 bases, with 17 bases of the junction left unmatched. The germline V gene encodes CDR1 SGHRS and CDR2 YFSETQ. CDR3 DNA: TGCGCCAGCAGCACTGGGAGTCTAGCGGGAGCCCCGGGAGAGCAGTACTTC. Translation gives CASSTGSLAGAPGEQYF. Variable domain in full (rest from reference TRBV5-1 and TRBJ2-7): KAGVTQTPRYLIKTRGQQVTLSCSPISGHRSVSWYQQTPGQGLQFLFEYFSETQRNKGNFPGRFSGRQFSNSRSEMNVSTLELGDSALYLCASSTGSLAGAPGEQYFGPGTRLTVT.

The chain uses TRBV6-1 and TRBJ2-7; tentative D call: TRBD2 (6 bases). Germline CDR1 reads MNHNS; CDR2 reads SASEGT. This CDR3 is built from 15 residues. The V end lost 7 bases, the J end lost 3 bases, and 19 bases lay between the germline ends. Here the CDR3 DNA reads TGTGCCAGCATCGTCGGGGGTTTGGGTGGCTACGAGCAGTACTTC. Translation gives CASIVGGLGGYEQYF.

V gene TRBV5-4 combines with J gene TRBJ1-5; D uncertain. Germline V gene data show CDR1 as SGHNT and CDR2 as YYREEE (reference sequence). This CDR3 spans 17 amino acids. V was pared by 0 bases and J by 2 bases, with 15 bases between. This CDR3 reads CASSLVSGSWGNQPQHF. CDR3 DNA sequence: TGTGCCAGCAGCTTGGTATCGGGGTCTTGGGGCAATCAGCCCCAGCATTTT.

The gene calls are TRBV6-1 and TRBJ2-1; 8 nucleotides match TRBD1. The CDR3 runs 15 residues. CDR1 and CDR2 (germline): MNHNS, SASEGT. The trim removed 6 bases at V and 4 bases at J, leaving 8 bases unmatched. The CDR3 spells CASSAAQGVYNEQFF. The CDR3, as DNA: TGTGCCAGCAGCGCCGCACAGGGGGTGTACAATGAGCAGTTCTTC.

V gene TRBV28 combines with J gene TRBJ2-3; D perhaps matches TRBD2 (5 bases). Trimming shortened V by 7 bases and J by 1 base, and 24 bases separated the two germline ends. CDR3 length: 18 residues. Germline lookup yields CDR1 MDHEN and CDR2 SYDVKM. DNA of the CDR3: TGTGCCAGCAATGGCGAAGGGTTGAGGGCAGCGGGCACAGATACGCAGTATTTT. Translation gives CASNGEGLRAAGTDTQYF.

The V gene is TRBV30, the J gene TRBJ1-6; D call uncertain. The CDR3 runs to 15 residues. V shed 7 bases and J shed 0 bases, with 13 bases lying between them. Germline V CDR1 and CDR2: GTSNPN, SVGIG (reference sequence). The CDR3 protein is CAYQKLSSYNSPLHF. CDR3 sequence (DNA): TGTGCCTATCAGAAGTTAAGCTCCTATAATTCACCCCTCCACTTT. The full variable domain, in which reference TRBV30 and TRBJ1-6 provide the parts outside the CDR3, is SQTIHQWPATLVQPVGSPLSLECTVEGTSNPNLYWYRQAAGRGLQLLFYSVGIGQISSEVPQNLSASRPQDRQFILSSKKLLLSDSGFYLCAYQKLSSYNSPLHFGNGTRLTVT.

The CDR3 loop is CASRHGTGLQPQHF. The CDR3 DNA reads TGTGCCAGTAGACACGGGACAGGACTTCAGCCCCAGCATTTT. The chain carries TRBV19 and TRBJ1-5; 8 bases are shared with TRBD1. Unmatched junction bases numbered 7, after V lost 6 bases and J lost 6 bases. The CDR3 runs to 14 residues. CDR1 and CDR2 from the germline V gene are LNHDA and SQIVND (reference sequence).

The rearrangement joins TRBV11-3 to TRBJ2-1; 9 bases fit TRBD2. V trimming: 6 bases; J trimming: 5 bases; junction bases outside the gene matches: 14. Germline V CDR1 and CDR2: SGHNT, YENEEA. This CDR3 has 17 amino acids. The CDR3 loop is CASSSHGGGRVDNEQFF. CDR3 in DNA: TGTGCCAGCAGTTCCCATGGGGGCGGGAGGGTCGACAATGAGCAGTTCTTC.

The chain carries TRBV6-1 and TRBJ2-1; TRBD1 matches 7 bases. The CDR3 is 13 amino acids. Germline CDR1 is MNHNS and CDR2 is SASEGT. V gave up 7 bases and J gave up 9 bases; unmatched junction bases: 9. This CDR3 reads CASTRQGSFEQFF. The CDR3 nucleotides are TGTGCCAGCACTCGACAGGGCAGCTTTGAGCAGTTCTTC.

This chain uses TRBV5-4 with TRBJ2-7; 9 bases agree with TRBD1. CDR1 is SGHNT and CDR2 is YYREEE in the germline V gene (reference sequence). The CDR3 contains 15 residues. The V and J ends lost 2 bases and 4 bases, in that order; junction bases with no gene match: 7. The CDR3 nucleotides read TGTGCCAGCAGCTTCAGGACAGGGGACCCGTACGAGCAGTACTTC. Translation: CASSFRTGDPYEQYF. Full variable domain (rest looked up from reference TRBV5-4 and TRBJ2-7): ETGVTQSPTHLIKTRGQQVTLRCSSQSGHNTVSWYQQALGQGPQFIFQYYREEENGRGNFPPRFSGLQFPNYSSELNVNALELDDSALYLCASSFRTGDPYEQYFGPGTRLTVT.